What follows are 24 T cell receptor beta chains derived from one specimen sequenced in a study of OX40 agonist ivuxolimab in advanced cancers. The data were produced by immunoSEQ multiplex PCR, yet TCRdb's version contains in-frame clones alone and is incomplete. The sample holds 70,000 to 95,000 clones; 90% are singletons and the top ten take around 0.34%. The sequenced sample was CD4+ or CD8+ T cells sorted from blood, obtained in a trial of the OX40 agonist ivuxolimab. The receptors were gathered from an adult with an advanced solid tumor such as melanoma, head and neck, liver or kidney cancer.

The V call is TRBV5-8, the J call TRBJ1-5, with D possibly matching TRBD1 (5 bases). In germline, CDR1 is SGHTS, CDR2 YDEGEE. The CDR3 covers 17 residues. The ends were cut back, 2 bases at V and 0 bases at J, with 15 bases in the middle. CDR3: CASSLKAGSYSNQPQHF. The CDR3 region has the DNA TGTGCCAGCAGCTTAAAGGCAGGGTCGTATAGCAATCAGCCCCAGCATTTT.

This rearrangement joins TRBV11-2 to TRBJ2-1, with D unclear. The CDR3 is 13 residues long. The germline V gene has CDR1 SGHAT and CDR2 FQNNGV. The V end was cut by 1 base, the J end by 7 bases, with 8 bases between. Written as DNA, the CDR3 is TGTGCCAGCAGCTTAGGCTTAGCAAATGAGCAGTTCTTC. Protein product: CASSLGLANEQFF.

This rearrangement joins TRBV11-3 to TRBJ2-1, with D possibly TRBD2 on 5 matching bases. Looked up from germline, CDR1 is SGHNT and CDR2 is YENEEA. V was pared by 4 bases and J by 6 bases, with 13 bases between. The CDR3 covers 14 residues. CDR3: CASSSSTRANEQFF. The DNA of the CDR3 is TGTGCCAGCAGCTCTAGCACACGGGCCAATGAGCAGTTCTTC.

This clone occurred once. J is TRBJ1-2 and V is TRBV4-2, with a possible D match to TRBD1 (5 bases). Germline CDR1 LGHNA, CDR2 YNFKEQ. The CDR3 runs to 15 residues. V was pared by 3 bases and J by 4 bases, with 15 bases between. Written as DNA, the CDR3 is TGTGCCAGCAGCCACTCAACTCAGGGCAGCTATGGCTACACCTTC. It is translated as CASSHSTQGSYGYTF.

The chain combines TRBV5-1 with TRBJ1-6; D not resolved. The V end lost 5 bases, the J end lost 0 bases, and 12 bases lay between the germline ends. The CDR3 covers 16 residues. Germline CDR1 SGHRS, CDR2 YFSETQ. This CDR3 reads CASRDQASSYNSPLHF. The CDR3 nucleotides are TGCGCCAGCAGGGACCAGGCGAGCTCCTATAATTCACCCCTCCACTTT.

The chain carries TRBV7-2 and TRBJ1-6; TRBD1 is a possible D gene (5 bases). Germline CDR1 is SGHTA and CDR2 is FQGNSA. V lost 5 bases and J 8 bases, leaving 16 bases between the germline ends. The CDR3 loop spans 15 amino acids. CDR3 DNA sequence: TGTGCCAGCAGCCAACAAGCGGGGGTTCATTCACCCCTCCACTTT. It codes for CASSQQAGVHSPLHF.

The chain has TRBV6-1 and TRBJ1-4, with D perhaps matching TRBD1 (5 bases). Trimming stripped 3 bases from V and 0 bases from J, with 17 bases between. Germline lookup yields CDR1 MNHNS and CDR2 SASEGT. CDR3 length equals 18 residues. The CDR3 bases are TGTGCCAGCAGTGATGCACTGGGGTGGGGGGCAACTAATGAAAAACTGTTTTTT. It yields the protein CASSDALGWGATNEKLFF.

The chain couples TRBV15 to TRBJ1-6; 7 bases line up with TRBD1. The V and J ends lost 0 bases and 6 bases, in that order; junction bases with no gene match: 8. The CDR3 has 17 residues. The germline V gene has CDR1 LNHNV and CDR2 YYDKDF (reference sequence). As DNA, the CDR3 is TGTGCCACCAGCAGAGATTATTTGGGACAGAGTAATTCACCCCTCCACTTT. Protein sequence: CATSRDYLGQSNSPLHF.

This chain's CDR3 is CASSLDRGPGNTIYF. CDR3 in DNA: TGCGCCAGCAGCTTGGACAGGGGTCCCGGAAACACCATATATTTT. The rearrangement joins TRBV5-1 to TRBJ1-3, with TRBD1 matching 7 bases. Germline CDR1 and CDR2: SGHRS and YFSETQ. CDR3 length: 15 residues. J gave up 4 bases and V 0 bases, and 4 bases lay outside the gene matches.

This clone occurred a few times. The chain couples TRBV5-1 to TRBJ1-1, with D possibly matching TRBD1 (5 bases). The V end was cut by 0 bases, the J end by 1 base, with 13 bases between. This CDR3 contains 16 residues. CDR1 and CDR2 (germline): SGHRS, YFSETQ. CDR3 sequence reads: CASSLDPGRRNTEAFF. Written as DNA, the CDR3 is TGCGCCAGCAGCTTGGATCCGGGACGGAGGAACACTGAAGCTTTCTTT.

V gene TRBV5-1 combines with J gene TRBJ1-2, with 8 nucleotides matching TRBD1. Germline CDR1 reads SGHRS; CDR2 reads YFSETQ. This CDR3 comprises 15 residues. J lost 7 bases, V lost 0 bases, and 8 bases had no gene match. The CDR3 is CASSLGTDRESGYTF. The CDR3 DNA reads TGCGCCAGCAGCTTGGGAACGGACAGGGAAAGTGGCTACACCTTC.

The chain combines TRBV28 with TRBJ1-2; D is possibly TRBD1 (5 bases). This CDR3 spans 15 amino acids. The V gene lost 5 bases and the J gene lost 0 bases, with 13 bases spanning the gap. Germline values: CDR1 MDHEN, CDR2 SYDVKM. The CDR3 DNA reads as TGTGCCAGCAGTCCGCAGGGAGGGCCTAACTATGGCTACACCTTC. Translating it yields CASSPQGGPNYGYTF.

The V and J genes are TRBV30 and TRBJ1-4, with D possibly being TRBD1 (6 bases). The CDR3 has 14 amino acids. Deletions cut 3 bases from V and 8 bases from J, with 16 bases between. The germline CDR1 and CDR2 sequences are GTSNPN and SVGIG (reference sequence). CDR3 sequence: CAWSLQGVSEKLFF. CDR3 nucleotides: TGTGCCTGGAGCCTACAGGGCGTATCGGAAAAACTGTTTTTT. The variable domain in full, with the rest retrieved from reference TRBV30 and TRBJ1-4, is SQTIHQWPATLVQPVGSPLSLECTVEGTSNPNLYWYRQAAGRGLQLLFYSVGIGQISSEVPQNLSASRPQDRQFILSSKKLLLSDSGFYLCAWSLQGVSEKLFFGSGTQLSVL.

This chain links TRBV7-2 with TRBJ2-1; D is ambiguous. In germline, CDR1 is SGHTA, CDR2 FQGNSA. The CDR3 is 13 amino acids. Between the trimmed V and J ends, which lost 5 bases and 12 bases, there was a span of 17 bases. This CDR3 is CASSVKVSVGQFF. The CDR3 DNA reads TGTGCCAGCAGCGTGAAAGTCTCGGTGGGGCAGTTCTTC.

The rearrangement links TRBV9 to TRBJ2-3; no clear D gene. The CDR3 runs 16 residues. Germline V gives CDR1 SGDLS, CDR2 YYNGEE. The V gene lost 0 bases and the J gene lost 0 bases, with 11 bases spanning the gap. CDR3 DNA: TGTGCCAGCAGCGTAGAATCCGGATCTAGCACAGATACGCAGTATTTT. Translation: CASSVESGSSTDTQYF.

The V gene is TRBV30, the J gene TRBJ2-7; no clear D. This CDR3 region has 11 residues. V lost 1 base and J lost 5, with 6 bases in between. CDR1 is GTSNPN, CDR2 SVGIG, per germline (reference sequence). CDR3 sequence (DNA): TGTGCCTGGAGTGAAGGCGACGAGCAGTACTTC. Its translation is CAWSEGDEQYF. Supplemented by reference TRBV30 and TRBJ2-7, the full variable domain reads SQTIHQWPATLVQPVGSPLSLECTVEGTSNPNLYWYRQAAGRGLQLLFYSVGIGQISSEVPQNLSASRPQDRQFILSSKKLLLSDSGFYLCAWSEGDEQYFGPGTRLTVT.

The chain joins TRBV28 to TRBJ1-5; possible D gene TRBD1, 6 bases. This CDR3 has 14 amino acids. V lost 8 bases, J lost 6 bases, and 17 bases lay in between. Germline V gives CDR1 MDHEN, CDR2 SYDVKM. CDR3 amino acids: CASWDTRSLQPQHF. In DNA, the CDR3 is TGTGCCAGCTGGGACACCAGGTCGCTTCAGCCCCAGCATTTT.

The V gene is TRBV11-3, the J gene TRBJ1-1, with D unclear. V gave up 4 bases and J gave up 1 base, with 10 bases separating them. This CDR3 has 14 residues. Germline V lookup: CDR1 SGHNT, CDR2 YENEEA. The CDR3, as DNA: TGTGCCAGCAGCTCCTCCGGCGCGAACACTGAAGCTTTCTTT. Translation gives CASSSSGANTEAFF.

The chain links TRBV6-1 to TRBJ2-5, with TRBD1 identical over 10 bases. CDR3 length: 14 residues. After removal of 7 bases from V and 5 bases from J, the junction contained 7 bases not matched to a gene. Germline V gene lookup returns CDR1 MNHNS and CDR2 SASEGT. CDR3 residues: CASNDRGRGETQYF. Written as DNA, the CDR3 is TGTGCCAGCAATGACAGGGGGCGCGGGGAGACCCAGTACTTC.

The gene calls are TRBV28 and TRBJ2-5; 9 nucleotides match TRBD1. Germline V CDR1 and CDR2: MDHEN, SYDVKM. There are 17 residues in the CDR3. The J segment lost 5 bases and the V segment lost 3 bases, leaving 13 bases of the junction unmatched. The CDR3 protein is CASSFSPGQGIRETQYF. In DNA form, the CDR3 reads TGTGCCAGCAGTTTCAGCCCCGGACAGGGGATAAGGGAGACCCAGTACTTC.

The chain links TRBV6-5 to TRBJ1-5; possibly TRBD1 for D (6 bases). Between the trimmed V and J ends, which lost 8 bases and 5 bases, there was a span of 10 bases. From germline, CDR1 is MNHEY and CDR2 SVGAGI. The CDR3 is made up of 12 amino acids. The CDR3 bases are TGTGCCAGCCAACAGGGCGATCAGCCCCAGCATTTT. Amino acid sequence: CASQQGDQPQHF.

The gene calls are TRBV12-5 and TRBJ2-7; 13 bases agree with TRBD2. Germline loops: CDR1 LGHNT, CDR2 FRNRAP. This CDR3 contains 14 residues. Germline trimming cut 5 bases from V and 10 bases from J; bases unmatched to any gene: 8. In nucleotides, the CDR3 is TGTGCTAGTGGTGCAATGACTAGCGGGGGGAATCAGTACTTC. Amino acid sequence: CASGAMTSGGNQYF.

V is TRBV18 and J is TRBJ1-1; D is ambiguous. The CDR3 covers 16 residues. Germline V CDR1 and CDR2: KGHSH, LQKENI. V was pared by 1 base and J by 1 base, with 13 bases between. DNA of the CDR3: TGTGCCAGCTCACCACTCGAGCTCTCAGAGAACACTGAAGCTTTCTTT. This gives the protein CASSPLELSENTEAFF.

The chain carries TRBV18 and TRBJ1-4; D call uncertain. The CDR3 sequence is 14 residues long. V lost 6 bases to trimming and J lost 3 bases, with 11 bases between them. The germline V gene encodes CDR1 KGHSH and CDR2 LQKENI. This chain's CDR3 is CASSPRGANEKLFF. CDR3 nucleotides: TGTGCCAGCTCTCCCCGGGGAGCTAATGAAAAACTGTTTTTT.